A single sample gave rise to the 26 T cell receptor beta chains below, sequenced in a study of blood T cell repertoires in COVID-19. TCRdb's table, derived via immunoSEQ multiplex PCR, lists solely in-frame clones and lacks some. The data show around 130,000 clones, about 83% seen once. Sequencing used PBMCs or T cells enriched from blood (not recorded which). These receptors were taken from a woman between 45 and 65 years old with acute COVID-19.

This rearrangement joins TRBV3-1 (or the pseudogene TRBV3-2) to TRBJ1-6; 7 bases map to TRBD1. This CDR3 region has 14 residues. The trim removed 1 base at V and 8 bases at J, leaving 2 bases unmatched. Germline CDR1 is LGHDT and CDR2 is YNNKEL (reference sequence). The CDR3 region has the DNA TGTGCCAGCAGCCAAGTACAGGGGTATTCACCCCTCCACTTT. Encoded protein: CASSQVQGYSPLHF.

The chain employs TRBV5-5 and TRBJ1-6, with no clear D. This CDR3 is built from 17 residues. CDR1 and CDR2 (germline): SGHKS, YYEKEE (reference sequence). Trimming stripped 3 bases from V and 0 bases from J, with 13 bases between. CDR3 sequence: CASSWAQASSYNSPLHF. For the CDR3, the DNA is TGTGCCAGCAGCTGGGCCCAGGCCAGCTCCTATAATTCACCCCTCCACTTT.

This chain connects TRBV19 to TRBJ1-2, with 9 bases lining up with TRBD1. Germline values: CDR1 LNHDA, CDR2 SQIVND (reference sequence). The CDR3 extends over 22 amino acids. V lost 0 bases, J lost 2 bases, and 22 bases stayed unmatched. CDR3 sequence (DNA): TGTGCCAGTAGTATAGATCTGGGACAGGGTAGGCCCATCCCGAAGGGGAACTATGGCTACACCTTC. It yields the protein CASSIDLGQGRPIPKGNYGYTF.

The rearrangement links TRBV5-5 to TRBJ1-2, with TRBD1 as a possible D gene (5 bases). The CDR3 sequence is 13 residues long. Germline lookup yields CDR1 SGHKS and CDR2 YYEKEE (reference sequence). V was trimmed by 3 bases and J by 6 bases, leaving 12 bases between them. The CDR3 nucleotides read TGTGCCAGCAGCTCTACAGGCGATGATGGCTACACCTTC. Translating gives CASSSTGDDGYTF.

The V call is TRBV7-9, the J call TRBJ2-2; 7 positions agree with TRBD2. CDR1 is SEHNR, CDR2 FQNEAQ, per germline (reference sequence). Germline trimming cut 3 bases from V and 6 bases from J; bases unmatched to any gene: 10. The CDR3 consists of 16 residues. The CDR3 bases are TGTGCCAGCAGCTTCCCGCTACGGGGAGGGCCCGGGGAGCTGTTTTTT. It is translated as CASSFPLRGGPGELFF.

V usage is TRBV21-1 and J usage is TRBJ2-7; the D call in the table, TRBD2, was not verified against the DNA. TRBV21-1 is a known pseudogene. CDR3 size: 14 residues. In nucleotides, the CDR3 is TGTGCCAGCAGCATCTCGGAGGAATCCTACGAGCAGTACTTC. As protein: CASSISEESYEQYF.

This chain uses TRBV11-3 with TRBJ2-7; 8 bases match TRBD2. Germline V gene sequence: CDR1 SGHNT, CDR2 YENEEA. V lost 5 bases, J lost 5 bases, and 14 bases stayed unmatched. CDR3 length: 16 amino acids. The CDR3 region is CASSPRVAGPDHEQYF. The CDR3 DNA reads TGTGCCAGCAGCCCGCGGGTAGCGGGACCCGACCACGAGCAGTACTTC.

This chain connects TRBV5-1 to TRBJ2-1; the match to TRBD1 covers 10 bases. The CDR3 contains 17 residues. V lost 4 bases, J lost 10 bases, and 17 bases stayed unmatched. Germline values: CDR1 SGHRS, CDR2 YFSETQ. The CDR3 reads CASSMDFGTGVVGEQFF. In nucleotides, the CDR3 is TGCGCCAGCAGCATGGATTTTGGGACAGGGGTAGTAGGCGAGCAGTTCTTC.

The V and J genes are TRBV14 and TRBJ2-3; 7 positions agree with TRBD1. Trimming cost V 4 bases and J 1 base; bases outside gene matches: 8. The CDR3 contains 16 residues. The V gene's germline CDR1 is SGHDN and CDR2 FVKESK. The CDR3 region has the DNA TGTGCCAGCAGCCTTAGACCCGGGACAGGCACAGATACGCAGTATTTT. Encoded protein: CASSLRPGTGTDTQYF.

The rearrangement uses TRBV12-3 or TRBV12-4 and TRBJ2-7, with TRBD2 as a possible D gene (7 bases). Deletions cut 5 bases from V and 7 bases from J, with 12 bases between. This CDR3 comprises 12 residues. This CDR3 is CASSRGGQEQYF. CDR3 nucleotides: TGTGCCAGCAGTAGGGGGGGTCAGGAGCAGTACTTC.

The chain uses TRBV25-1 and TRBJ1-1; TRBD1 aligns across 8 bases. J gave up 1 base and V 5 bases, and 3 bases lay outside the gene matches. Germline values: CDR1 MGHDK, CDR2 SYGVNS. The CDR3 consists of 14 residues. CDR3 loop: CASSFRGRNTEAFF. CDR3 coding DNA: TGTGCCAGCAGTTTCAGGGGGCGGAACACTGAAGCTTTCTTT.

The CDR3, as DNA: TGTGCCAGCAGCCAAGGAGGGCCCGTGGGAAGAGAGACCCAGTACTTC. It yields the protein CASSQGGPVGRETQYF. The V call is TRBV4-2, the J call TRBJ2-5; D may be TRBD2 (5 bases). The CDR3 is made up of 16 amino acids. Per the germline V gene, CDR1 is LGHNA and CDR2 is YNFKEQ. Trimming shortened V by 1 base and J by 4 bases, and 16 bases separated the two germline ends.

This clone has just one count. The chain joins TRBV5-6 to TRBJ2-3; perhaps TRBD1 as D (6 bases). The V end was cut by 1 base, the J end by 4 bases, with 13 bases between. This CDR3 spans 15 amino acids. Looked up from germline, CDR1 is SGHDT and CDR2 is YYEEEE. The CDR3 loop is CASSLLTGPSDTQYF. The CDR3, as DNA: TGTGCCAGCAGCTTGCTGACAGGCCCCTCAGATACGCAGTATTTT.

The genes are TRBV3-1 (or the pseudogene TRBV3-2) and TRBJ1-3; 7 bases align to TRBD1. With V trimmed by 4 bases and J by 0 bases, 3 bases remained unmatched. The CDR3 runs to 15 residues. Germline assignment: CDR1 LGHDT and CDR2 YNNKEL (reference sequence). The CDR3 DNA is TGTGCCAGCAGCCCGAACAGGGGCTCTGGAAACACCATATATTTT. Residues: CASSPNRGSGNTIYF.

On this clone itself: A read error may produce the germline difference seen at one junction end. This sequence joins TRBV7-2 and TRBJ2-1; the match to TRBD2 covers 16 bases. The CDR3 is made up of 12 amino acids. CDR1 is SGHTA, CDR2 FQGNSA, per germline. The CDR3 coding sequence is TGTGCCAGCAGCTCGGGACTAGCGGGAGGGCTCTTC. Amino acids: CASSSGLAGGLF. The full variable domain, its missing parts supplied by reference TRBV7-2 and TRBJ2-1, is GAGVSQSPSNKVTEKGKDVELRCDPISGHTALYWYRQSLGQGLEFLIYFQGNSAPDKSGLPSDRFSAERTGGSVSTLTIQRTQQEDSAVYLCASSSGLAGGLFGPGTRLTVL.

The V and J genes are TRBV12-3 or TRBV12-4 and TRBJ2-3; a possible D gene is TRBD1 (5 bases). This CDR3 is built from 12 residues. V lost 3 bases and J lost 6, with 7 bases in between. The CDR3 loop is CASSFRADTQYF. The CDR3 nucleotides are TGTGCCAGCAGTTTCAGGGCCGATACGCAGTATTTT.

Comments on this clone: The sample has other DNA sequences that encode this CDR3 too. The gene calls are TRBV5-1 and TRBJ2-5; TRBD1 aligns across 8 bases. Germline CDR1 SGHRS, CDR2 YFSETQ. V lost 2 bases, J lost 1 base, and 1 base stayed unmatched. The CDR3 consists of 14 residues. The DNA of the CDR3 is TGCGCCAGCAGCTTAGGACAGGGCCAAGAGACCCAGTACTTC. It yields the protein CASSLGQGQETQYF.

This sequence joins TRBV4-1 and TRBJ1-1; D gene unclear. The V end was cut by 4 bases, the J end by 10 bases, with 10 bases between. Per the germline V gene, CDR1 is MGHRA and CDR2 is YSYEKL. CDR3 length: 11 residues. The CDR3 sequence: CASSPGIGAFF. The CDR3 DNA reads TGCGCCAGCAGCCCGGGTATTGGAGCTTTCTTT.

CDR3 bases: TGTGCCAGCAGCCAAAACTTAGAAACCGGGGAGCTGTTTTTT. This translates into CASSQNLETGELFF. This chain connects TRBV4-2 to TRBJ2-2; no clear D gene. Looked up from germline, CDR1 is LGHNA and CDR2 is YNFKEQ. The CDR3 is 14 residues long. V was trimmed by 2 bases and J by 5 bases, leaving 9 bases between them.

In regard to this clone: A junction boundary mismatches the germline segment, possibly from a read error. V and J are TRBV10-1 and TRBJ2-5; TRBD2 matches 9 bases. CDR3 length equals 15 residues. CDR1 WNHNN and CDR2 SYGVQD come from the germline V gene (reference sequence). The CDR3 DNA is TGCGCCAGCAGTGATCGGCGGGAGGGCCAACAGACCCAGTACTTC. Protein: CASSDRREGQQTQYF.

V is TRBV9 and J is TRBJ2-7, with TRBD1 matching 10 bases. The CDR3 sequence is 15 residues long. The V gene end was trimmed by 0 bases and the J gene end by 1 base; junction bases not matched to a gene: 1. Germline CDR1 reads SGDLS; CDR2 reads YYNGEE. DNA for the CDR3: TGTGCCAGCAGCGTAGGGACAGGGGGGTCCTACGAGCAGTACTTC. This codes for CASSVGTGGSYEQYF.

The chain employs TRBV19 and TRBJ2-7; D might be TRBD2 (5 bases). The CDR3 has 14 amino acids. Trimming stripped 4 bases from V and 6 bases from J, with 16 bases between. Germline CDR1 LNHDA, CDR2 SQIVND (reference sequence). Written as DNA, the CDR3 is TGTGCCAGTAGTAACCGGGGTTCAACCGGCGAGCAGTACTTC. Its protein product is CASSNRGSTGEQYF.

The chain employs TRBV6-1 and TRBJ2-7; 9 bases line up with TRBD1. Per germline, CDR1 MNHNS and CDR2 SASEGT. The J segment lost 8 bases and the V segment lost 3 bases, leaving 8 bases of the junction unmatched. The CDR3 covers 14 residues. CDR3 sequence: CASSEYRTGAKQYF. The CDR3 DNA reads TGTGCCAGCAGTGAGTACAGGACAGGGGCTAAGCAGTACTTC.

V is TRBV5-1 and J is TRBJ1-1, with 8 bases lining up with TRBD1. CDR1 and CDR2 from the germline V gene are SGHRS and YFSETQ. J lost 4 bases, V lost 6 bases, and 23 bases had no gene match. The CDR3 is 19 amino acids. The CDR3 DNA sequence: TGCGCCAGCACCCACGGACAGGGCGTATTAAACCTCGAGGTCACTGAAGCTTTCTTT. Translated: CASTHGQGVLNLEVTEAFF.

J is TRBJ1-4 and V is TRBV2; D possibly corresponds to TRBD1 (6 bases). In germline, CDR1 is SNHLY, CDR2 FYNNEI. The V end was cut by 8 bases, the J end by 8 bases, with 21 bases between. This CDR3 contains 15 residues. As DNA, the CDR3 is TGTGCCAGCGGGGAATGGGGGCGCGAAAACGAAAAACTGTTTTTT. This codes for CASGEWGRENEKLFF. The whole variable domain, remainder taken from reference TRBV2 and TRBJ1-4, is EPEVTQTPSHQVTQMGQEVILRCVPISNHLYFYWYRQILGQKVEFLVSFYNNEISEKSEIFDDQFSVERPDGSNFTLKIRSTKLEDSAMYFCASGEWGRENEKLFFGSGTQLSVL.

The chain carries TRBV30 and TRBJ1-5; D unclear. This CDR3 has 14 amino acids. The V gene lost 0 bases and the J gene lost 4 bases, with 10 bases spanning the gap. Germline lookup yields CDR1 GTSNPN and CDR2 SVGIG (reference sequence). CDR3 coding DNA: TGTGCCTGGAGTGTTCGCATGGAGAATCAGCCCCAGCATTTT. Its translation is CAWSVRMENQPQHF. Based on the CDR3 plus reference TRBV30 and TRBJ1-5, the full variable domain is SQTIHQWPATLVQPVGSPLSLECTVEGTSNPNLYWYRQAAGRGLQLLFYSVGIGQISSEVPQNLSASRPQDRQFILSSKKLLLSDSGFYLCAWSVRMENQPQHFGDGTRLSIL.